Below, one T cell receptor (beta chain) is given with its context. The data originate from a study of T cells in Graves' hyperthyroidism and ophthalmopathy. A Clinical Activity Score of at least 3, a NOSPECS grade of at least 4 and a duration under 3 months were recorded in the ophthalmopathy patients. Under 12 ml fresh peripheral blood yielded the PBMCs. The TCR beta CDR3 regions underwent amplification using RNA transcripts as the source. The HTBI set primed first-round TCR CDR3 RT-PCR. TCRdb used MiXCR to reprocess the multiplex PCR reads, holding one entry per CDR3 protein. Among about 290,000 distinct CDR3 sequences listed, about 19% were seen once. V was clipped by 5 bases and J by 8 bases, with 30 bases between them. This CDR3 is 19 amino acids long. Germline V lookup: CDR1 MDHEN, CDR2 SYDVKM.

The V and J genes are TRBV28 and TRBJ1-4; a weak D match, TRBD1 (5 bases). The sequencing sample was made of blood. The TCR comes from a man aged 50-60 years with Graves' ophthalmopathy. CDR3: CASSAPGLPPWVPREKLFF. The CDR3 bases are TGTGCCAGCAGTGCCCCGGGACTGCCCCCGTGGGTCCCCCGGGAAAAACTGTTTTTT.